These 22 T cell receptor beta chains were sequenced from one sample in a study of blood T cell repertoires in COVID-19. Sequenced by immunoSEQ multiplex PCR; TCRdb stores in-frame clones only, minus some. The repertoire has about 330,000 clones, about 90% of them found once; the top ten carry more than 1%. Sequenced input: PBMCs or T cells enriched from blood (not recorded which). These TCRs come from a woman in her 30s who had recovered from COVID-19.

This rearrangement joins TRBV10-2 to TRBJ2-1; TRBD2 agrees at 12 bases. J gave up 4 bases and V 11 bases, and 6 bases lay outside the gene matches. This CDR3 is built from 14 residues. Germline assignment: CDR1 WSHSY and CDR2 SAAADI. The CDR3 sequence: CASRTSGAYNEQFF. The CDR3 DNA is TGCGCCTCCAGGACTAGCGGGGCTTACAATGAGCAGTTCTTC.

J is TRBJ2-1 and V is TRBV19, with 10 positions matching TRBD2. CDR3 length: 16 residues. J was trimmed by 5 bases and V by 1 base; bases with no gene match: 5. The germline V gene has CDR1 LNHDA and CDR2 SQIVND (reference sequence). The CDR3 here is CASSIVLAGDHNEQFF. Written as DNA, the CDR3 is TGTGCCAGTAGTATAGTGCTAGCGGGGGACCACAATGAGCAGTTCTTC.

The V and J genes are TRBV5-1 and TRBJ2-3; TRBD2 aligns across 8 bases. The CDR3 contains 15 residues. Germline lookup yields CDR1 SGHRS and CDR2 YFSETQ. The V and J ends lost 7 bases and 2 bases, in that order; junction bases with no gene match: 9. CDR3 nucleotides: TGCGCCAGCCAACGGGGGGGGCCCAACACAGATACGCAGTATTTT. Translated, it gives CASQRGGPNTDTQYF. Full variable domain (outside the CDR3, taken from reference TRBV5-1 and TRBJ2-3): KAGVTQTPRYLIKTRGQQVTLSCSPISGHRSVSWYQQTPGQGLQFLFEYFSETQRNKGNFPGRFSGRQFSNSRSEMNVSTLELGDSALYLCASQRGGPNTDTQYFGPGTRLTVL.

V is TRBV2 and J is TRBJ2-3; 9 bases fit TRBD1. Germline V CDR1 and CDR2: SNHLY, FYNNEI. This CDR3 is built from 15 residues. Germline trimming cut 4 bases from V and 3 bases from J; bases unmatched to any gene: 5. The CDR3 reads CASSAGTGLTDTQYF. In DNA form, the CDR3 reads TGTGCCAGCAGTGCCGGGACAGGGTTGACAGATACGCAGTATTTT.

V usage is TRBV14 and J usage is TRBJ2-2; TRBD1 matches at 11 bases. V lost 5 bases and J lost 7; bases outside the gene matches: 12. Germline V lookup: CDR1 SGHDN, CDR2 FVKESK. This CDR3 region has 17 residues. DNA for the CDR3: TGTGCCAGCAGCGATTTCACCGGGACAGGGGGTAACGGGGAGCTGTTTTTT. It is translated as CASSDFTGTGGNGELFF.

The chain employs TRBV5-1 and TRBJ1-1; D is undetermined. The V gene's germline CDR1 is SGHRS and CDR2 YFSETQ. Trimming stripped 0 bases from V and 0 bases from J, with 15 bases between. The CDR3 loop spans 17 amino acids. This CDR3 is CASSLVEARILNTEAFF. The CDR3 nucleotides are TGCGCCAGCAGCTTGGTGGAGGCCCGGATCTTGAACACTGAAGCTTTCTTT.

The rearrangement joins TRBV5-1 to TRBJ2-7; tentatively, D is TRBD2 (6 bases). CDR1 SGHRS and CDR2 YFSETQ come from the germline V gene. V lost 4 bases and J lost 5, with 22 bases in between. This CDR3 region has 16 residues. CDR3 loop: CASSPSGDSRRDEQYF. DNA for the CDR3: TGCGCCAGCAGCCCATCCGGGGACTCCCGACGGGACGAGCAGTACTTC.

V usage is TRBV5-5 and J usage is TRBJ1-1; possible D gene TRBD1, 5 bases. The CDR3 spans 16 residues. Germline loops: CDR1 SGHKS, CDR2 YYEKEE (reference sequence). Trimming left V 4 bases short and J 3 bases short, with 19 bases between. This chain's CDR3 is CASSRNTGTPDTEAFF. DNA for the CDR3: TGTGCCAGCAGCAGAAACACCGGGACTCCGGACACTGAAGCTTTCTTT.

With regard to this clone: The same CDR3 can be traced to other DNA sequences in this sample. The DNA of the CDR3 is TGTGCCAGCAGTCCAGGGTACACTGAAGCTTTCTTT. It is translated as CASSPGYTEAFF. The V call is TRBV12-3 or TRBV12-4, the J call TRBJ1-1; the D gene is possibly TRBD1 (5 bases). The CDR3 loop spans 12 amino acids. V was trimmed by 5 bases and J by 3 bases, leaving 7 bases between them.

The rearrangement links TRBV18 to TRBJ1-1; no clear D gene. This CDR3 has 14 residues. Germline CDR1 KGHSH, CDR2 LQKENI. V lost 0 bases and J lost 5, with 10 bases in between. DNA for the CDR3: TGTGCCAGCTCACCACCTGCCCGGGTGACTGAAGCTTTCTTT. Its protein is CASSPPARVTEAFF.

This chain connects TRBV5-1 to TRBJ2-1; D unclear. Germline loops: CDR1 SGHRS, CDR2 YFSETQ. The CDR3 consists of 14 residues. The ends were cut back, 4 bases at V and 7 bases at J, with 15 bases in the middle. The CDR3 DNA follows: TGCGCCAGCAGCCCCACTAAGGCCCAGAATGAGCAGTTCTTC. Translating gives CASSPTKAQNEQFF.

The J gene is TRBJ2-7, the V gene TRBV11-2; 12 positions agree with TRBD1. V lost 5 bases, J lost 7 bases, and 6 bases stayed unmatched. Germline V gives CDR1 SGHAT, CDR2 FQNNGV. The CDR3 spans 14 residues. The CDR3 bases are TGTGCCAGCAGCCGCGGGACAGGGGGCTGGGAGCAGTACTTC. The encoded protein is CASSRGTGGWEQYF.

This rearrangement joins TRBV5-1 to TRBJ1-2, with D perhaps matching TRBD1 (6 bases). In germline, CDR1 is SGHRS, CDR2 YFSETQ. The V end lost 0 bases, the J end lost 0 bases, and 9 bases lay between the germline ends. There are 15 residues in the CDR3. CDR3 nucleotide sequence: TGCGCCAGCAGCTTGGAGGGACATCCTAACTATGGCTACACCTTC. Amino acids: CASSLEGHPNYGYTF.

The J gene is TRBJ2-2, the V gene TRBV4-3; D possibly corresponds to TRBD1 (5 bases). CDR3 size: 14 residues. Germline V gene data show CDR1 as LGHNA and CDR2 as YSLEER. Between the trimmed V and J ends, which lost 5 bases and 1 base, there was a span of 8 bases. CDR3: CASSRQGNTGELFF. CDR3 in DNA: TGCGCCAGCAGCAGGCAGGGGAACACCGGGGAGCTGTTTTTT.

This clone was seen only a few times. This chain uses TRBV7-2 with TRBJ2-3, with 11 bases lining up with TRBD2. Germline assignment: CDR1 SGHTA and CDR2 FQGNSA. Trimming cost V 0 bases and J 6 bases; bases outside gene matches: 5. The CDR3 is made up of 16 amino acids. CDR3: CASSLASSGGTDTQYF. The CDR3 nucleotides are TGTGCCAGCAGCTTAGCGTCTAGCGGGGGGACTGATACGCAGTATTTT.

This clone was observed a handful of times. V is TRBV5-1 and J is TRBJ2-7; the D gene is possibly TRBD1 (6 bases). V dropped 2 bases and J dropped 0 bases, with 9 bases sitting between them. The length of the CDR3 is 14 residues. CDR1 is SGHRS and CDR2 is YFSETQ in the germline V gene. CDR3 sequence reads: CASSLSGDSYEQYF. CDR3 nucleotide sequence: TGCGCCAGCAGCTTATCAGGGGACTCCTACGAGCAGTACTTC.

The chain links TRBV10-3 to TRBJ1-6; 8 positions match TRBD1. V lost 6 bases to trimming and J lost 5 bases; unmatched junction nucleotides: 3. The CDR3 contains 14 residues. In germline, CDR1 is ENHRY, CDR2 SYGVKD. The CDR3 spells CAIRQGQDNSPLHF. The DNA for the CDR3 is TGTGCCATCAGACAGGGACAGGATAATTCACCCCTCCACTTT.

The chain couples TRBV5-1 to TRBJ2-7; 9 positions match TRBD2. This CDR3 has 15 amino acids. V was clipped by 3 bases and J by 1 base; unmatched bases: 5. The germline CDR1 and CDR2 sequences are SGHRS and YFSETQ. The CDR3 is CASSYGLAGSYEQYF. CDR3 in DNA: TGCGCCAGCAGCTATGGGCTAGCGGGATCCTACGAGCAGTACTTC.

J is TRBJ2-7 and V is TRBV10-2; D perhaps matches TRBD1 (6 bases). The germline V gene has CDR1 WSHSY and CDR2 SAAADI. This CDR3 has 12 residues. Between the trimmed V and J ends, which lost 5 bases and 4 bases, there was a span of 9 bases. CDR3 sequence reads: CASSKQGYEQYF. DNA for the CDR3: TGCGCCAGCAGTAAACAGGGATACGAGCAGTACTTC.

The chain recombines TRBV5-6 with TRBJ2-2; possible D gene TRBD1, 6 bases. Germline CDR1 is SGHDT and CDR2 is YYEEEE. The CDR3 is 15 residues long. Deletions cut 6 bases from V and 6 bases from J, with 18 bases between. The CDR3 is CASTRTEGYSGELFF. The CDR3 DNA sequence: TGTGCCAGCACCAGGACAGAGGGCTACTCCGGGGAGCTGTTTTTT.

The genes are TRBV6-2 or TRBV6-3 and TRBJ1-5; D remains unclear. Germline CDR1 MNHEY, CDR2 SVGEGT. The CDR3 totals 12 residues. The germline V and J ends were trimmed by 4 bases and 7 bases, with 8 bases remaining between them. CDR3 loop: CASSFYGQPQHF. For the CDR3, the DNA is TGTGCCAGCAGTTTCTACGGGCAGCCCCAGCATTTT.

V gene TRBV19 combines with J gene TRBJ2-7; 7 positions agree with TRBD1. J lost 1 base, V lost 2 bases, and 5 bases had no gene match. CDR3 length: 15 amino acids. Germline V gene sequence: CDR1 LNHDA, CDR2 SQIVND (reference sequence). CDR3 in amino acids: CASSILHRGSYEQYF. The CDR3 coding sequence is TGTGCCAGTAGTATACTCCACAGGGGTTCCTACGAGCAGTACTTC. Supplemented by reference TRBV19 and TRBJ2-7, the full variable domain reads DGGITQSPKYLFRKEGQNVTLSCEQNLNHDAMYWYRQDPGQGLRLIYYSQIVNDFQKGDIAEGYSVSREKKESFPLTVTSAQKNPTAFYLCASSILHRGSYEQYFGPGTRLTVT.